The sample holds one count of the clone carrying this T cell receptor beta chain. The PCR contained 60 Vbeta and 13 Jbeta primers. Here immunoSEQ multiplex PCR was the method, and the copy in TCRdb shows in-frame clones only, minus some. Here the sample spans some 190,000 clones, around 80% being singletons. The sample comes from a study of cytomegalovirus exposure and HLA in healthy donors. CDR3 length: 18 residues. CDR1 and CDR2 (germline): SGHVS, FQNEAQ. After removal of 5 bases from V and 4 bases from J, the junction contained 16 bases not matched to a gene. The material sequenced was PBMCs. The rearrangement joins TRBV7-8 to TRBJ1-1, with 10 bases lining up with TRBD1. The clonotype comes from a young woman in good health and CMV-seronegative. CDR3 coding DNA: TGTGCCAGCAGCCGCGTGGGACAGGGGCGAGGGATGGGCACTGAAGCTTTCTTT. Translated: CASSRVGQGRGMGTEAFF. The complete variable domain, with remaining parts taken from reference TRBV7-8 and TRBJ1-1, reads GAGVSQSPRYKVAKRGQDVALRCDPISGHVSLFWYQQALGQGPEFLTYFQNEAQLDKSGLPSDRFFAERPEGSVSTLKIQRTQQEDSAVYLCASSRVGQGRGMGTEAFFGQGTRLTVV.